This TCR beta chain was sequenced for a study of blood T cell repertoires in COVID-19. Turning to the study itself: The United States, Italy and Spain provided the acute and convalescent COVID-19 samples. T cells, B-cell-depleted T cells, or PBMCs supplied cDNA or gDNA.

In the original workflow: Estimates of nucleated cell counts were drawn from the amplification of reference gene primers. Sequenced by immunoSEQ multiplex PCR; TCRdb stores in-frame clones only, minus some. V and J calls plus clone size are reproduced from that table; the DNA served to infer D and trimming. Of some 500,000 clones in the sample, roughly nine tenths were seen once. The V gene lost 1 base and the J gene lost 6 bases, with 7 bases spanning the gap. The CDR3 loop spans 13 amino acids. The specimen sequenced was peripheral blood. The chain is built from TRBV12-3 or TRBV12-4 and TRBJ1-3; D not certain. The receptor comes from a woman aged 50 to 60 with COVID-19, enrolled during active disease. The CDR3 DNA follows: TGTGCCAGCAGTTTAGTAGCGGTAAACACCATATATTTT. It encodes CASSLVAVNTIYF.